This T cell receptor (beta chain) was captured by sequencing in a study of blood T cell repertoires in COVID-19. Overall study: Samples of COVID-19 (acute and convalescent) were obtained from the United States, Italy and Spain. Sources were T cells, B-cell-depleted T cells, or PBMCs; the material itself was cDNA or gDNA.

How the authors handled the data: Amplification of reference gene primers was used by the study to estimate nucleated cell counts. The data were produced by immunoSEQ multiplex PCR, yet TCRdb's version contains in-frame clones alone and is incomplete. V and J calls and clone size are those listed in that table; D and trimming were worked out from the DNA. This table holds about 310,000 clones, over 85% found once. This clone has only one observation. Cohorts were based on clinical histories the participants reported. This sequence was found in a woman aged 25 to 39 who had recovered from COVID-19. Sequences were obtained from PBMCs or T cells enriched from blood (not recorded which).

This CDR3 reads CASSPRGPTGELFF. The CDR3, as DNA: TGTGCCAGCAGCCCCAGGGGCCCAACCGGGGAGCTGTTTTTT. The chain carries TRBV7-2 and TRBJ2-2, with D tentatively TRBD1 (6 bases). V was pared by 5 bases and J by 5 bases, with 12 bases between. This CDR3 region has 14 residues. Germline values: CDR1 SGHTA, CDR2 FQGNSA.